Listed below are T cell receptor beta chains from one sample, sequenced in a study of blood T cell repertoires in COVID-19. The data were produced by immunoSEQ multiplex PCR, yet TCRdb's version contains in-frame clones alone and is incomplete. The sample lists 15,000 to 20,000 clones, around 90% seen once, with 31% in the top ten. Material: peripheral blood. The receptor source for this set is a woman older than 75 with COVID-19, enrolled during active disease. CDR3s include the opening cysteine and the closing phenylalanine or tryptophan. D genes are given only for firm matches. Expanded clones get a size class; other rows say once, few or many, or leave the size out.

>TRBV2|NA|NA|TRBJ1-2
TGTGCCAGCAATCGAGGGTTAGCTAACTATGGCTACACCTTC
CASNRGLANYGYTF
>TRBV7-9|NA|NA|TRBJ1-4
TGTGCCAGCAGCTTAGCGCGTGGGGGCGATGAAAAACTGTTTTTT
CASSLARGGDEKLFF
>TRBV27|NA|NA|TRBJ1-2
TGTGCCAGCAGTTTAAGAAGGGGTACCTATGGCTACACCTTC
CASSLRRGTYGYTF
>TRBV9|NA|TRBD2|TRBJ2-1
TGTGCCAGCAGCGTAGGGGCGGGAGGGCCCCTGGAGCAGTTCTTC
CASSVGAGGPLEQFF
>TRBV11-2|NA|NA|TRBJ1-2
TGTGCCAGCAGCTTAGCCAACGGGAACTATGGCTACACCTTC
CASSLANGNYGYTF
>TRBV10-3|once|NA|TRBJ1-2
TGTGCCATCAGTGATGGCGGGTTTCAAATGGGCTACACCTTC
CAISDGGFQMGYTF
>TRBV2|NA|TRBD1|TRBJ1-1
TGTGCCAGCAAGAGGACAGGCATTCAGTTCTTT
CASKRTGIQFF
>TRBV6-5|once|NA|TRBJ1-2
TGTGCCAGCAGTTACCTGCCGGACAAGCCTTATGGCTACACCTTC
CASSYLPDKPYGYTF
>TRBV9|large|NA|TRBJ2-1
TGTGCCAGCAGCGTACAAGGGGCAGGATACAATGAGCAGTTCTTC
CASSVQGAGYNEQFF
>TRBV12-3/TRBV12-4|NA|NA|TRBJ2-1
TGTGCCAGCGGGGGGATTTACAATGAGCAGTTCTTC
CASGGIYNEQFF
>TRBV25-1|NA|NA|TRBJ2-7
TGTGCCAGCAGCCCGGACAGCTACGAGCAGTACTTC
CASSPDSYEQYF
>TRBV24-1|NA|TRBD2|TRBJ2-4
TGTGCCACCAGTGACAGCGGGAGGAACATTCAGTACTTC
CATSDSGRNIQYF
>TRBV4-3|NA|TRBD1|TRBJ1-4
TGCGCCAGCAGCCAAGGGGGACAGGGCTTCGAAAAACTGTTTTTT
CASSQGGQGFEKLFF
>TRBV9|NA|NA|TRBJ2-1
TGTGCCAGCAGCGTGGGAGGTTCGTACAATGAGCAGTTCTTC
CASSVGGSYNEQFF